The next 5 T cell receptor beta chains were all read from a single sample in a study of cytomegalovirus exposure and HLA in healthy donors. The PCR used 60 Vbeta and 13 Jbeta primers. Generated by immunoSEQ multiplex PCR, the TCRdb table keeps only in-frame clones and is missing some. The profile shows approximately 27,000 clones, about 70% of them singletons. The specimen was PBMCs. The receptors come from a woman in her forties or fifties in good health and CMV-seronegative.

This chain links TRBV2 with TRBJ1-1, with D uncertain. The CDR3 spans 13 residues. Germline CDR1 and CDR2: SNHLY and FYNNEI. Trimming took 10 bases from V and 1 from J, leaving 13 bases between them. CDR3 DNA: TGTGCCACCACGCCGGGAGGGAACACTGAAGCTTTCTTT. It is translated as CATTPGGNTEAFF.

V gene TRBV6-5 combines with J gene TRBJ2-1; TRBD2 is a possible D gene (5 bases). This CDR3 contains 15 residues. Trimming took 5 bases from V and 7 from J, leaving 18 bases between them. From germline, CDR1 is MNHEY and CDR2 SVGAGI. DNA of the CDR3: TGTGCCAGCAGTACTGGAGGAGAACGGTGGAATGAGCAGTTCTTC. Amino acid sequence: CASSTGGERWNEQFF.

The chain carries TRBV20-1 and TRBJ1-1; 7 positions agree with TRBD1. This CDR3 contains 11 residues. Unmatched junction bases numbered 3, after V lost 4 bases and J lost 7 bases. CDR1 and CDR2 (germline): DFQATT, SNEGSKA (reference sequence). CDR3 sequence reads: CSATGGSEAFF. The DNA for the CDR3 is TGCAGTGCTACAGGGGGAAGTGAAGCTTTCTTT.

The rearrangement joins TRBV6-5 to TRBJ2-7; D is possibly TRBD2 (6 bases). Germline CDR1 and CDR2: MNHEY and SVGAGI. Deletions cut 5 bases from V and 4 bases from J, with 18 bases between. There are 15 residues in the CDR3. The CDR3 loop reads CASSRLLAGTYEQYF. As DNA, the CDR3 is TGTGCCAGCAGTCGCCTCCTGGCGGGAACATACGAGCAGTACTTC.

The chain carries TRBV6-6 and TRBJ2-5; perhaps TRBD1 as D (5 bases). Germline values: CDR1 MNHNY, CDR2 SVGAGI (reference sequence). The CDR3 spans 14 residues. Deletions cut 2 bases from V and 2 bases from J, with 9 bases between. CDR3 coding DNA: TGTGCCAGCAGTTACACCGACAGACAAGAGACCCAGTACTTC. Translated: CASSYTDRQETQYF.